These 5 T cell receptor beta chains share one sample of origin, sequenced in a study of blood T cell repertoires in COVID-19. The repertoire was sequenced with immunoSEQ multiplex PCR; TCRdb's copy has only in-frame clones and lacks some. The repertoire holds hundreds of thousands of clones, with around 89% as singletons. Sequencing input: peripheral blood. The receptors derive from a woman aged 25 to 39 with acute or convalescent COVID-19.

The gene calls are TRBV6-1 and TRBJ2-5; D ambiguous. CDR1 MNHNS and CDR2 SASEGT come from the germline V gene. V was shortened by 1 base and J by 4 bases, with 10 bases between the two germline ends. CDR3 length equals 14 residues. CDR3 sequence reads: CASSEGGAVETQYF. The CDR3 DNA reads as TGTGCCAGCAGTGAAGGTGGAGCAGTAGAGACCCAGTACTTC.

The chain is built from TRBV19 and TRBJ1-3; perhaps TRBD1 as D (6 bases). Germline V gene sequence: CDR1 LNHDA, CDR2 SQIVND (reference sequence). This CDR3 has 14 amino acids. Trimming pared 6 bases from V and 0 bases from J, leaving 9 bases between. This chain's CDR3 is CASRIQGSGNTIYF. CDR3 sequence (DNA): TGTGCCAGTAGGATACAGGGCTCTGGAAACACCATATATTTT.

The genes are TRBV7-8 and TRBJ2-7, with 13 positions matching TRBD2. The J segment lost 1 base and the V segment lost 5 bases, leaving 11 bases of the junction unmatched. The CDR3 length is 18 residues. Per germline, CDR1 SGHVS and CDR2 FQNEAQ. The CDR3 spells CASSRPTSGGNPSYEQYF. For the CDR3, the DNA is TGTGCCAGCAGCCGCCCGACTAGCGGGGGGAACCCTTCCTACGAGCAGTACTTC.

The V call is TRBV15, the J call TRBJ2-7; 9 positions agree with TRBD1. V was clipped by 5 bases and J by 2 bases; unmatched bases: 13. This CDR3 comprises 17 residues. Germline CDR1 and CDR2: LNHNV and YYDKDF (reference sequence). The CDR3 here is CATSAPTGTGLPYEQYF. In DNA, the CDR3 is TGTGCCACCAGCGCCCCAACCGGGACAGGGTTACCCTACGAGCAGTACTTC. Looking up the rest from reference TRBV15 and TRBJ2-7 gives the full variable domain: DAMVIQNPRYQVTQFGKPVTLSCSQTLNHNVMYWYQQKSSQAPKLLFHYYDKDFNNEADTPDNFQSRRPNTSFCFLDIRSPGLGDTAMYLCATSAPTGTGLPYEQYFGPGTRLTVT.

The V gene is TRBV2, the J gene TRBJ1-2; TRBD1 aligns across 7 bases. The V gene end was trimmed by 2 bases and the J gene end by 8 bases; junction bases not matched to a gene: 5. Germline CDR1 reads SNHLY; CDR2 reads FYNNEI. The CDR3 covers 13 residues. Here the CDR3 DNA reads TGTGCCAGCAGTGAAACATGGACAGGCGGCTACACCTTC. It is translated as CASSETWTGGYTF. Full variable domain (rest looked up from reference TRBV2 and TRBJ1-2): EPEVTQTPSHQVTQMGQEVILRCVPISNHLYFYWYRQILGQKVEFLVSFYNNEISEKSEIFDDQFSVERPDGSNFTLKIRSTKLEDSAMYFCASSETWTGGYTFGSGTRLTVV.